These 16 T cell receptor beta chains came from one sample sequenced in a study of identical twins listed by TCRdb under 2016. The library was prepared using 5' RACE. TCRdb records Illumina HiSeq 2000 as the sequencer. The public sequencing data were trimmed at Q25 with fastp and processed into clonotypes with MiXCR by TCRdb, which kept only in-frame beta chains. For every CDR3 protein sequence, its rows merge into one entry that carries the most common genes and DNA. This sample lists 400,000 to 650,000 distinct CDR3 sequences; under 25% were detected once. Of the sample, around 0.9% falls within the top ten clones. These data were likewise used in another study, on T cells expressing NK-cell markers.

Sequenced sample: CD4+ T cells sorted from blood. The source of these receptors is a young woman in good health.

This clonotype has a handful of counts. The gene calls are TRBV29-1 and TRBJ2-3, with D possibly matching TRBD2 (6 bases). CDR1 and CDR2 (germline): SQVTM, ANQGSEA. There are 13 residues in the CDR3. V was pared by 3 bases and J by 1 base, with 8 bases between. The CDR3 region has the DNA TGCAGCGTTGACCCTAGCGGCACAGATACGCAGTATTTT. Amino acid sequence: CSVDPSGTDTQYF.

V usage is TRBV21-1 and J usage is TRBJ1-5; the table calls TRBD1, which could not be checked here. TRBV21-1 is given as a pseudogene. This CDR3 comprises 18 residues. CDR3 coding DNA: TGTGCCAGCAGCAAAGGATTGAGGGGACAGGGAGGCAATCAGCCCCAGCATTTT. This sequence encodes CASSKGLRGQGGNQPQHF.

This clonotype showed up just a few times. Here the CDR3 reads CASTTAQGVLDTGELFF. The CDR3, as DNA: TGCGCCAGCACCACGGCACAGGGCGTTTTGGACACCGGGGAGCTGTTTTTT. This chain links TRBV5-1 with TRBJ2-2; TRBD1 is a possible D gene (6 bases). The CDR3 consists of 17 residues. Trimming shortened V by 6 bases and J by 3 bases, and 21 bases separated the two germline ends. Germline V gives CDR1 SGHRS, CDR2 YFSETQ. Drawing the rest from reference TRBV5-1 and TRBJ2-2, the complete variable domain is KAGVTQTPRYLIKTRGQQVTLSCSPISGHRSVSWYQQTPGQGLQFLFEYFSETQRNKGNFPGRFSGRQFSNSRSEMNVSTLELGDSALYLCASTTAQGVLDTGELFFGEGSRLTVL.

This chain connects TRBV5-6 to TRBJ1-2, with unresolved D. The germline V gene encodes CDR1 SGHDT and CDR2 YYEEEE. This CDR3 is built from 11 residues. V was shortened by 9 bases and J by 3 bases, with 9 bases between the two germline ends. The DNA for the CDR3 is TGTGCCATCCTGACGGACTATGGCTACACCTTC. It yields the protein CAILTDYGYTF.

This clonotype was detected only a few times. The chain combines TRBV5-1 with TRBJ2-5; TRBD2 matches 7 bases. Per the germline V gene, CDR1 is SGHRS and CDR2 is YFSETQ. The CDR3 spans 14 residues. Losses at the gene ends were 0 bases for V and 5 bases for J; bases not matched to a gene: 4. Written as DNA, the CDR3 is TGCGCCAGCAGCTTGGGCGGGGGTTCTGAGACCCAGTACTTC. It specifies CASSLGGGSETQYF.

This clonotype was detected a few times. V usage is TRBV28 and J usage is TRBJ2-7; perhaps D is TRBD1 or TRBD2 (5 bases each). This CDR3 region has 14 residues. V lost 10 bases, J lost 0 bases, and 16 bases lay in between. CDR1 and CDR2 (germline): MDHEN, SYDVKM. The CDR3, as DNA: TGTGCCACGGGGAAGAGGGGCAGCTCCTACGAGCAGTACTTC. Protein: CATGKRGSSYEQYF.

This clonotype was counted only a few times. The chain combines TRBV6-5 with TRBJ1-4; 7 bases match TRBD1. Trimming at V came to 2 bases and at J to 4 bases, leaving 4 bases not matched to a gene. Germline V lookup: CDR1 MNHEY, CDR2 SVGAGI. CDR3 size: 15 residues. The CDR3 bases are TGTGCCAGCAGTTACCGCGGGACAGATAATGAAAAACTGTTTTTT. This codes for CASSYRGTDNEKLFF.

The chain carries TRBV5-6 and TRBJ2-2; D is perhaps TRBD1 (6 bases). Germline-derived CDR1 and CDR2 are SGHDT and YYEEEE. V was cut by 0 bases and J by 1 base, with 10 bases left in between. The CDR3 extends over 16 amino acids. CDR3 loop: CASSLGLDRNTGELFF. CDR3 coding DNA: TGTGCCAGCAGCTTGGGGTTGGACAGGAACACCGGGGAGCTGTTTTTT.

The chain uses TRBV10-3 and TRBJ1-2; 7 positions agree with TRBD1. Per germline, CDR1 ENHRY and CDR2 SYGVKD. There are 16 residues in the CDR3. J gave up 2 bases and V 8 bases, and 14 bases lay outside the gene matches. The CDR3 loop reads CAIHTRAGGTNYGYTF. CDR3 sequence (DNA): TGTGCCATCCACACAAGGGCAGGGGGAACCAACTATGGCTACACCTTC.

The chain couples TRBV19 to TRBJ2-7; weak D call: TRBD1 (6 bases). Germline V gene data show CDR1 as LNHDA and CDR2 as SQIVND (reference sequence). The length of the CDR3 is 17 residues. The V and J ends lost 2 bases and 6 bases respectively, with 23 bases between them. The CDR3 loop reads CASSIRRLGRGPLEQYF. The CDR3 DNA follows: TGTGCCAGTAGTATACGGCGTTTGGGCAGGGGACCCCTCGAGCAGTACTTC.

In its sample, this clonotype was seen a few times. CDR3 bases: TGCGCCAGCAGCTGGGGGCTCGACACTGAAGCTTTCTTT. Translated, it gives CASSWGLDTEAFF. The V call is TRBV5-1, the J call TRBJ1-1, with D tentatively TRBD1 (6 bases). Germline assignment: CDR1 SGHRS and CDR2 YFSETQ. V was clipped by 3 bases and J by 3 bases, with 9 bases between them. This CDR3 has 13 amino acids.

The chain's CDR3 is CSVLSRVLGYTF. CDR3 bases: TGCAGCGTTTTGTCCAGGGTTCTAGGCTACACCTTC. The chain combines TRBV29-1 with TRBJ1-2; TRBD1 might be the D (5 bases). V lost 5 bases to trimming and J lost 8 bases, with 15 bases between them. Germline V lookup: CDR1 SQVTM, CDR2 ANQGSEA. The length of the CDR3 is 12 residues.

CDR3 sequence (DNA): TGCGCCAGCAGAATCCGGGCCACTAGCACAGATACGCAGTATTTT. It specifies CASRIRATSTDTQYF. V usage is TRBV4-3 and J usage is TRBJ2-3, with no clear D. Germline CDR1 LGHNA, CDR2 YSLEER. Trimming stripped 6 bases from V and 0 bases from J, with 13 bases between. The CDR3 extends over 15 amino acids.

This clonotype was recorded a few times. This chain connects TRBV29-1 to TRBJ1-1, with TRBD1 identical over 7 bases. The CDR3 length is 10 residues. The germline V gene encodes CDR1 SQVTM and CDR2 ANQGSEA. V dropped 7 bases and J dropped 7; count of bases not matched to a gene: 3. Here the CDR3 reads CSGWDSEAFF. The CDR3 DNA sequence: TGCAGCGGATGGGACAGTGAAGCTTTCTTT.

The chain links TRBV11-3 to TRBJ2-5; 7 positions agree with TRBD1. The CDR3 consists of 17 residues. Germline V gene sequence: CDR1 SGHNT, CDR2 YENEEA. Trimming at V came to 5 bases and at J to 4 bases, leaving 16 bases not matched to a gene. The CDR3 spells CASSTVWGKGARETQYF. Here the CDR3 DNA reads TGTGCCAGCAGCACCGTTTGGGGAAAGGGGGCGCGAGAGACCCAGTACTTC.

This chain uses TRBV7-2 with TRBJ2-5; the match to TRBD1 covers 7 bases. The length of the CDR3 is 15 residues. Germline V gene data show CDR1 as SGHTA and CDR2 as FQGNSA. Losses at the gene ends were 4 bases for V and 3 bases for J; bases not matched to a gene: 8. The CDR3 here is CASSSLTGTEETQYF. As DNA, the CDR3 is TGTGCCAGCAGCTCACTGACCGGGACAGAAGAGACCCAGTACTTC.